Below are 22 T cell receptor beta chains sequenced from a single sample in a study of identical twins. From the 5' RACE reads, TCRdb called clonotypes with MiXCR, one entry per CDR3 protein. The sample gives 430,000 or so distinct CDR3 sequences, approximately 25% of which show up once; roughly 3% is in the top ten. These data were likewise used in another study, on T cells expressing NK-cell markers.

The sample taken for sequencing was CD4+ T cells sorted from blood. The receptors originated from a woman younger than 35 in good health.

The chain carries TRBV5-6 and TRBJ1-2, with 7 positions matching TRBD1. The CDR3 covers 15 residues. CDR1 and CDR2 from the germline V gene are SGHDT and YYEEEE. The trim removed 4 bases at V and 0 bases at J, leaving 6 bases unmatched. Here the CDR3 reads CASSVGQNTNYGYTF. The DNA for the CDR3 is TGTGCCAGCAGCGTGGGACAGAACACTAACTATGGCTACACCTTC.

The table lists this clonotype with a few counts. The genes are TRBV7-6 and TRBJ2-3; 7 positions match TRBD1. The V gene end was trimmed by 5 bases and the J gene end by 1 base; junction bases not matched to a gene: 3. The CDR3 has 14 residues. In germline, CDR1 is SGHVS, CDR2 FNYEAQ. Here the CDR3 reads CASSPQGRTDTQYF. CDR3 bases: TGTGCCAGCAGCCCACAGGGGCGCACAGATACGCAGTATTTT.

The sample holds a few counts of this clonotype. The CDR3 sequence: CASSFGSFGGNEQFF. The DNA of the CDR3 is TGTGCCAGCAGTTTCGGGTCATTTGGCGGCAATGAGCAGTTCTTC. This chain links TRBV12-3 or TRBV12-4 with TRBJ2-1; no firm D call. The CDR3 totals 15 residues. The V and J ends lost 3 bases and 6 bases respectively, with 15 bases between them.

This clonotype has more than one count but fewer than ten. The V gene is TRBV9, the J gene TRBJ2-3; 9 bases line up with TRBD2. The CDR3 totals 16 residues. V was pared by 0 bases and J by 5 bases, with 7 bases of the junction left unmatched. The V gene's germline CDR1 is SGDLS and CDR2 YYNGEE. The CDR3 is CASSVVPSGIRDTQYF. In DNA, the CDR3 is TGTGCCAGCAGCGTAGTCCCTAGCGGGATAAGAGATACGCAGTATTTT. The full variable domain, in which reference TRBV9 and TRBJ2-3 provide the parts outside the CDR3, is DSGVTQTPKHLITATGQRVTLRCSPRSGDLSVYWYQQSLDQGLQFLIQYYNGEERAKGNILERFSAQQFPDLHSELNLSSLELGDSALYFCASSVVPSGIRDTQYFGPGTRLTVL.

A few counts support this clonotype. CDR3 DNA sequence: TGCAGTGCGGTTTGGGAGAACACTGAAGCTTTCTTT. Amino acids: CSAVWENTEAFF. V is TRBV20-1 and J is TRBJ1-1; D unclear. The germline V gene has CDR1 DFQATT and CDR2 SNEGSKA (reference sequence). CDR3 size: 12 residues. V was shortened by 6 bases and J by 1 base, with 9 bases between the two germline ends.

CDR3 residues: CASSPGTGMTYNSPLHF. The CDR3 DNA reads TGTGCCAGCAGCCCCGGGACAGGGATGACCTATAATTCACCCCTCCACTTT. The chain combines TRBV11-3 with TRBJ1-6; 9 positions agree with TRBD1. CDR1 and CDR2 (germline): SGHNT, YENEEA. This CDR3 has 17 residues. The J segment lost 2 bases and the V segment lost 5 bases, leaving 7 bases of the junction unmatched.

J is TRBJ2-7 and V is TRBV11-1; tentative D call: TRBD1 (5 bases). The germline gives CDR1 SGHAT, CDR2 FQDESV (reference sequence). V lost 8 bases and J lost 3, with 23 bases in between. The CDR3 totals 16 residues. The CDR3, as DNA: TGTGCCAGCGCTGACAGCACAAACCCCTCCTTCTACGAGCAGTACTTC. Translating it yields CASADSTNPSFYEQYF.

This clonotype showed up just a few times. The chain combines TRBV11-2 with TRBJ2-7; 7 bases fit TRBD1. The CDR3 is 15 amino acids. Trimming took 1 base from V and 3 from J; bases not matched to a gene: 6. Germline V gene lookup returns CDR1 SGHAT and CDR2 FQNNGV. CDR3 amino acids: CASSLVRTGNYEQYF. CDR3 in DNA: TGTGCCAGCAGCTTAGTCCGGACAGGCAACTACGAGCAGTACTTC.

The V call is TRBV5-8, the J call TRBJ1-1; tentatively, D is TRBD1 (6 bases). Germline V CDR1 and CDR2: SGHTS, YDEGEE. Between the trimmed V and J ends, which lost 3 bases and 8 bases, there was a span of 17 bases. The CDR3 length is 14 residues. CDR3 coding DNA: TGTGCCAGCAGCTCGGTGGACAGTAAAAAAGAAGCTTTCTTT. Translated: CASSSVDSKKEAFF.

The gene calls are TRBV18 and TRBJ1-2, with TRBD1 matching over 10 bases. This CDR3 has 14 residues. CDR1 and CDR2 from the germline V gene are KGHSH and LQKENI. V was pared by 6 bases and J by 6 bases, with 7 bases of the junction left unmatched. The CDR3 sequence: CASSPGTGEHGYTF. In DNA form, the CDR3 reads TGTGCCAGCTCCCCCGGGACAGGGGAACATGGCTACACCTTC.

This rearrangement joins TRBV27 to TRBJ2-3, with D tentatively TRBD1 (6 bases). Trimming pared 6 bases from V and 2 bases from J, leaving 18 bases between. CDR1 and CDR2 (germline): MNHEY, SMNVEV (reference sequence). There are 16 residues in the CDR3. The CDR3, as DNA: TGTGCCAGCAGGATGAGACCAGGGGCTTCCACAGATACGCAGTATTTT. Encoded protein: CASRMRPGASTDTQYF.

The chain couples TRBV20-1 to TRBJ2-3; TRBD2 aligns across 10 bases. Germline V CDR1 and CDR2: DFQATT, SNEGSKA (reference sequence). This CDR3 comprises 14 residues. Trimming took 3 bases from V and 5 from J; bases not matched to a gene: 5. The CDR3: CSARKAGGQDTQYF. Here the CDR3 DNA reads TGCAGTGCTAGGAAAGCGGGGGGGCAAGATACGCAGTATTTT.

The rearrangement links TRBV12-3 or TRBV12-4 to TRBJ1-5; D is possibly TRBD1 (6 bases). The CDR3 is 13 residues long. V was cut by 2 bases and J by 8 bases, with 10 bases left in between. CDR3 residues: CASSLSGVEPQHF. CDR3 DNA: TGTGCCAGCAGTTTATCAGGGGTGGAGCCCCAGCATTTT.

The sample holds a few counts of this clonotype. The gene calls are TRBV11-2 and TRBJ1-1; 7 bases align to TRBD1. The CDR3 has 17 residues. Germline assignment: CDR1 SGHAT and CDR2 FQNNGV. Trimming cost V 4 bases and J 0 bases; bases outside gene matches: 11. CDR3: CASSWRQGLSMNTEAFF. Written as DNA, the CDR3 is TGTGCCAGCAGCTGGAGACAGGGTTTAAGTATGAACACTGAAGCTTTCTTT.

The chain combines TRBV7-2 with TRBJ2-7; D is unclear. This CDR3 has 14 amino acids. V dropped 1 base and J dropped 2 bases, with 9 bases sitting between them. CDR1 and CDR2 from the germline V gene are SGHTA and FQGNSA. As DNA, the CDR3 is TGTGCCAGCAGCTTAGGTGCAGACACCTACGAGCAGTACTTC. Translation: CASSLGADTYEQYF.

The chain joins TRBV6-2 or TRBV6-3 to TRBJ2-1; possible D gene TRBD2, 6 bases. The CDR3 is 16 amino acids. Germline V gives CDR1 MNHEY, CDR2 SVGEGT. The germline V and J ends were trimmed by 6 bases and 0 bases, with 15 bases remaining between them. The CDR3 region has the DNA TGTGCCAGCAGCCGCGGACTAACCACCTCCTACAATGAGCAGTTCTTC. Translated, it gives CASSRGLTTSYNEQFF.

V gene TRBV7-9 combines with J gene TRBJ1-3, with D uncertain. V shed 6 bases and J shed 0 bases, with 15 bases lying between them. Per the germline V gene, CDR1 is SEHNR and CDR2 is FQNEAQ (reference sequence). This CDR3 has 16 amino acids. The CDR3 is CASSPSILFSGNTIYF. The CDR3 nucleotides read TGTGCCAGCAGTCCTTCAATTCTCTTCTCTGGAAACACCATATATTTT.

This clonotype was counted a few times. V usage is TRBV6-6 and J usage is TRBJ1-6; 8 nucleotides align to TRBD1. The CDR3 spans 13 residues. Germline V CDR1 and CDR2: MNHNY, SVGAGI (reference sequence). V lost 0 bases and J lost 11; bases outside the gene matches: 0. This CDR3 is CASSYSQGAPLHF. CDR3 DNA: TGTGCCAGCAGTTACTCACAGGGGGCACCCCTCCACTTT.

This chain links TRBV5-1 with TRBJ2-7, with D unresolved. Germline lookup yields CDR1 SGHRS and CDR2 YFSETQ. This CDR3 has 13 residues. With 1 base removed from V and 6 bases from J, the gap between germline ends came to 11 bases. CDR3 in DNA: TGCGCCAGCAGCTTGCCGGCCAGTCGCGAGCAGTACTTC. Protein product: CASSLPASREQYF.

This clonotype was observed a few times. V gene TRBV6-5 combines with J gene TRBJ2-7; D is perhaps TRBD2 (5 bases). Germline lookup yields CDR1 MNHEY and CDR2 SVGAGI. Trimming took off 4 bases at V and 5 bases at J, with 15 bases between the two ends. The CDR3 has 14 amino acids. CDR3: CASSWTLNTHEQYF. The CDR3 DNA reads TGTGCCAGCAGTTGGACTCTGAACACCCACGAGCAGTACTTC.

The CDR3 region is CASEGVGGRTEQYF. Here the CDR3 DNA reads TGTGCCAGTGAGGGGGTGGGGGGGCGAACCGAGCAGTACTTC. This chain uses TRBV5-6 with TRBJ2-7; weak D call: TRBD2 (7 bases). Trimming cost V 8 bases and J 6 bases, with 21 bases left between them. This CDR3 region has 14 residues. Germline CDR1 and CDR2: SGHDT and YYEEEE.

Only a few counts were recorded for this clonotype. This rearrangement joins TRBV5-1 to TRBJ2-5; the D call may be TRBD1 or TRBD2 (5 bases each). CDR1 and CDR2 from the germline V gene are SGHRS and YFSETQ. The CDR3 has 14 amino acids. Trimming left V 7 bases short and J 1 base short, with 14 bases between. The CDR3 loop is CASFDPGAQETQYF. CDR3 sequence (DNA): TGCGCCAGCTTTGACCCCGGGGCCCAAGAGACCCAGTACTTC.